This T cell receptor (beta chain) emerged from a study of CD8 T cells in Susac syndrome. TCR beta sequencing covered blood CD8+ and CD4+ T cells. The multiple sclerosis controls were treatment-naive patients, and their relapsing-remitting disease was stable or active. Bulk CD8+ and CD4+ cells came from magnetic negative isolation; CD8+ TEMRA by FACS. V was pared by 4 bases and J by 1 base, with 11 bases between. The CDR3 has 14 amino acids. The germline V gene encodes CDR1 SGDLS and CDR2 YYNGEE. Random hexamers were used to reverse transcribe 0.5 to 1 ug of RNA. Multiplex PCR with immunoSEQ amplified the TCR beta CDR3 across 54 Vbeta and 13 Jbeta. From the immunoSEQ multiplex PCR reads, TCRdb called clonotypes with MiXCR, one entry per CDR3 protein. The sample shows a few hundred thousand distinct CDR3 sequences, around 93% of them seen only once.

Input material: CD4+ T cells from PBMCs. The TCR comes from a human donor with multiple sclerosis. The chain recombines TRBV9 with TRBJ1-1, with D hard to call. In DNA form, the CDR3 reads TGTGCCAGCAGCTCAAACAACAGGAACACTGAAGCTTTCTTT. Protein sequence: CASSSNNRNTEAFF. Complete variable domain (other parts from reference TRBV9 and TRBJ1-1): DSGVTQTPKHLITATGQRVTLRCSPRSGDLSVYWYQQSLDQGLQFLIQYYNGEERAKGNILERFSAQQFPDLHSELNLSSLELGDSALYFCASSSNNRNTEAFFGQGTRLTVV.